These 27 T cell receptor beta chains were all obtained from the same sample, sequenced in a study of blood T cell repertoires in COVID-19. Some clones are missing from TCRdb's copy, which holds only in-frame ones; the method was immunoSEQ multiplex PCR. Seen here are about 110,000 clones, approximately 80% observed once, and the top ten hold 4% to 5%. The sequencing input was peripheral blood. Receptors originate from a woman in her 70s with acute or convalescent COVID-19.

The chain carries TRBV9 and TRBJ2-4, with D possibly being TRBD2 (6 bases). Germline loops: CDR1 SGDLS, CDR2 YYNGEE. The V end was cut by 2 bases, the J end by 6 bases, with 21 bases between. CDR3 length: 17 residues. The CDR3 DNA is TGTGCCAGCAGCGTCGACCTAGGACTCGTCGGGGGAAACATTCAGTACTTC. Its protein product is CASSVDLGLVGGNIQYF.

The V gene is TRBV19, the J gene TRBJ2-5; TRBD1 agrees at 10 bases. The V segment lost 6 bases and the J segment 5 bases; nucleotides outside the gene matches: 6. The CDR3 is made up of 14 amino acids. Germline V gene lookup returns CDR1 LNHDA and CDR2 SQIVND (reference sequence). CDR3 sequence reads: CASSKGQGWETQYF. The CDR3 nucleotides read TGTGCCAGTAGCAAGGGACAGGGGTGGGAGACCCAGTACTTC.

The V gene is TRBV4-2, the J gene TRBJ1-1; D not certain. V lost 1 base to trimming and J lost 2 bases, with 14 bases between them. The CDR3 consists of 16 residues. CDR1 is LGHNA and CDR2 is YNFKEQ in the germline V gene. The CDR3 loop is CASSQVQIRGNTEAFF. In DNA, the CDR3 is TGTGCCAGCAGCCAAGTCCAAATCCGGGGAAACACTGAAGCTTTCTTT.

This chain uses TRBV19 with TRBJ1-3; TRBD1 agrees at 7 bases. This CDR3 has 17 amino acids. In germline, CDR1 is LNHDA, CDR2 SQIVND (reference sequence). J gave up 0 bases and V 8 bases, and 13 bases lay outside the gene matches. The CDR3 loop is CASWPTGTAASGNTIYF. CDR3 DNA sequence: TGTGCCAGTTGGCCCACTGGGACAGCCGCCTCTGGAAACACCATATATTTT.

This chain connects TRBV3-1 (or the pseudogene TRBV3-2) to TRBJ1-1, with D possibly being TRBD1 (5 bases). The CDR3 runs to 12 residues. V dropped 7 bases and J dropped 6 bases, with 12 bases sitting between them. Germline V CDR1 and CDR2: LGHDT, YNNKEL (reference sequence). In nucleotides, the CDR3 is TGTGCCAGCAACGACAGAGGTTCTGAAGCTTTCTTT. This translates into CASNDRGSEAFF.

The chain uses TRBV18 and TRBJ1-2; D may be TRBD1 (5 bases). V dropped 6 bases and J dropped 2 bases, with 10 bases sitting between them. Germline lookup yields CDR1 KGHSH and CDR2 LQKENI. This CDR3 is built from 13 residues. The CDR3 region has the DNA TGTGCCAGCTCCGGTCAGGGAAACTATGGCTACACCTTC. Amino acid sequence: CASSGQGNYGYTF.

The chain uses TRBV12-3 or TRBV12-4 and TRBJ1-3; D is ambiguous. The CDR3 has 13 residues. The germline V and J ends were trimmed by 11 bases and 0 bases, with 11 bases remaining between them. The CDR3, as DNA: TGTGCCGGAGGGTTAAGCTCTGGAAACACCATATATTTT. This codes for CAGGLSSGNTIYF.

The chain recombines TRBV6-2 or TRBV6-3 with TRBJ2-7; possible D gene TRBD2, 6 bases. Germline CDR1 is MNHEY and CDR2 is SVGEGT. The length of the CDR3 is 12 residues. Trimming took off 6 bases at V and 7 bases at J, with 13 bases between the two ends. The CDR3 region is CASSSDYREQYV. The CDR3 bases are TGTGCCAGCAGCTCGGACTACAGAGAGCAGTACGTC.

The rearrangement joins TRBV3-1 (or the pseudogene TRBV3-2) to TRBJ1-6; TRBD1 matches at 9 bases. The length of the CDR3 is 14 residues. Per germline, CDR1 LGHDT and CDR2 YNNKEL (reference sequence). J gave up 7 bases and V 3 bases, and 1 base lay outside the gene matches. The CDR3 DNA reads TGTGCCAGCAGCCAGGGACAGGGAAATTCACCCCTCCACTTT. Protein product: CASSQGQGNSPLHF.

CDR3 region: CASSSRYSSYNEQFF. DNA of the CDR3: TGTGCCAGCAGCTCCAGATACAGCTCCTACAATGAGCAGTTCTTC. V gene TRBV7-6 combines with J gene TRBJ2-1; no definite D call. This CDR3 contains 15 residues. Germline V gives CDR1 SGHVS, CDR2 FNYEAQ. Trimming pared 4 bases from V and 0 bases from J, leaving 10 bases between.

J is TRBJ2-3 and V is TRBV12-5; TRBD2 aligns across 9 bases. Trimming took 3 bases from V and 0 from J; bases not matched to a gene: 4. Germline CDR1 is LGHNT and CDR2 is FRNRAP. The CDR3 length is 16 residues. The CDR3, as DNA: TGTGCTAGTGGTTTATCTAGCGGGGCTAGCACAGATACGCAGTATTTT. The encoded protein is CASGLSSGASTDTQYF.

The chain recombines TRBV19 with TRBJ2-2; 7 nucleotides align to TRBD2. CDR3 size: 15 residues. Looked up from germline, CDR1 is LNHDA and CDR2 is SQIVND (reference sequence). Trimming at V came to 7 bases and at J to 1 base, leaving 6 bases not matched to a gene. CDR3 DNA: TGTGCCAGTATTGGGGGAGGGCTGAACACCGGGGAGCTGTTTTTT. It encodes CASIGGGLNTGELFF.

This chain connects TRBV4-2 to TRBJ2-1; D unclear. Looked up from germline, CDR1 is LGHNA and CDR2 is YNFKEQ. With 3 bases removed from V and 1 base from J, the gap between germline ends came to 10 bases. The CDR3 length is 15 residues. The chain's CDR3 is CASSQEQLSYNEQFF. CDR3 nucleotide sequence: TGTGCCAGCAGCCAGGAACAGTTATCCTACAATGAGCAGTTCTTC.

The rearrangement uses TRBV27 and TRBJ2-7; 13 bases fit TRBD2. CDR1 is MNHEY and CDR2 is SMNVEV in the germline V gene (reference sequence). V shed 2 bases and J 4 bases; nucleotides not matched to a gene: 8. The CDR3 extends over 17 amino acids. The CDR3 DNA follows: TGTGCCAGCAGTTTAAAGTCACTAGCGGGAGGGTTGTACGAGCAGTACTTC. Amino acid sequence: CASSLKSLAGGLYEQYF.

This chain uses TRBV20-1 with TRBJ2-1; D not certain. The CDR3 is 10 residues long. The germline V gene has CDR1 DFQATT and CDR2 SNEGSKA (reference sequence). Trimming cost V 6 bases and J 7 bases, with 7 bases left between them. The CDR3 nucleotides are TGCAGTGCGTTCGAGAATGAGCAGTTCTTC. As protein: CSAFENEQFF.

This chain joins TRBV10-3 and TRBJ2-7; D is possibly TRBD2 (6 bases). The CDR3 has 13 residues. V was cut by 8 bases and J by 0 bases, with 11 bases left in between. The germline V gene encodes CDR1 ENHRY and CDR2 SYGVKD. The CDR3 DNA follows: TGTGCCATCGGGGCGGGAAACTCCTACGAGCAGTACTTC. This encodes CAIGAGNSYEQYF.

The chain has TRBV28 and TRBJ1-1; D possibly corresponds to TRBD1 (6 bases). CDR1 and CDR2 from the germline V gene are MDHEN and SYDVKM. The CDR3 has 15 residues. Trimming shortened V by 2 bases and J by 1 base, and 11 bases separated the two germline ends. The CDR3 DNA reads as TGTGCCAGCAGTTTACTTGGACAGCAGAACACTGAAGCTTTCTTT. Translation gives CASSLLGQQNTEAFF.

This clone was seen a single time. The V gene is TRBV6-2 or TRBV6-3, the J gene TRBJ2-5; 9 nucleotides match TRBD2. Germline V CDR1 and CDR2: MNHEY, SVGEGT. After removal of 4 bases from V and 4 bases from J, the junction contained 10 bases not matched to a gene. There are 16 residues in the CDR3. CDR3 bases: TGTGCCAGCAGTTTACTTAGCGGGGGTGGCGGAGAGACCCAGTACTTC. Protein: CASSLLSGGGGETQYF.

The genes are TRBV28 and TRBJ2-3; TRBD2 aligns across 9 bases. The junction had 0 bases not matched to a gene; V was cut back by 4 bases and J by 1 base. The CDR3 is made up of 14 amino acids. The germline V gene encodes CDR1 MDHEN and CDR2 SYDVKM. In DNA, the CDR3 is TGTGCCAGCAGTTCTAGCGGGGGCACAGATACGCAGTATTTT. Its protein is CASSSSGGTDTQYF.

This clone was counted only a few times. The chain combines TRBV11-2 with TRBJ1-1, with 8 bases fitting TRBD1. V trimming: 2 bases; J trimming: 5 bases; junction bases outside the gene matches: 4. Germline CDR1 is SGHAT and CDR2 is FQNNGV. The length of the CDR3 is 14 residues. The CDR3 DNA reads as TGTGCCAGCAGCTTAAACAGGGGGATTACTGAAGCTTTCTTT. Translation gives CASSLNRGITEAFF.

The chain is built from TRBV19 and TRBJ2-7, with TRBD2 identical over 9 bases. The V segment lost 2 bases and the J segment 2 bases; nucleotides outside the gene matches: 4. Per germline, CDR1 LNHDA and CDR2 SQIVND (reference sequence). The CDR3 runs 15 residues. The CDR3 DNA sequence: TGTGCCAGTAGTATATTTAGCGGGAGACCCTACGAGCAGTACTTC. Protein product: CASSIFSGRPYEQYF. The full variable domain, completed using reference TRBV19 and TRBJ2-7, is DGGITQSPKYLFRKEGQNVTLSCEQNLNHDAMYWYRQDPGQGLRLIYYSQIVNDFQKGDIAEGYSVSREKKESFPLTVTSAQKNPTAFYLCASSIFSGRPYEQYFGPGTRLTVT.

This clone was seen once. The chain links TRBV10-3 to TRBJ2-1; 12 bases align to TRBD1. The CDR3 contains 15 residues. Losses at the gene ends were 4 bases for V and 14 bases for J; bases not matched to a gene: 12. CDR1 ENHRY and CDR2 SYGVKD come from the germline V gene. The CDR3 bases are TGTGCCATCAGTGCCCAGGTGGGGACAGGGGGCGAGGAGTTCTTC. Protein sequence: CAISAQVGTGGEEFF.

The genes are TRBV5-8 and TRBJ2-7; 7 bases agree with TRBD1. The germline CDR1 and CDR2 sequences are SGHTS and YDEGEE. This CDR3 is built from 15 residues. The V segment lost 5 bases and the J segment 2 bases; nucleotides outside the gene matches: 10. The DNA of the CDR3 is TGTGCCAGCAGGCATGGAAGGGGGCACACCTACGAGCAGTACTTC. Amino acids: CASRHGRGHTYEQYF.

V is TRBV7-2 and J is TRBJ1-5; the match to TRBD1 covers 7 bases. This CDR3 region has 15 residues. Germline trimming cut 2 bases from V and 3 bases from J; bases unmatched to any gene: 4. The V gene's germline CDR1 is SGHTA and CDR2 FQGNSA. CDR3 in amino acids: CASSLPGQVNQPQHF. CDR3 nucleotides: TGTGCCAGCAGCTTACCTGGACAGGTCAATCAGCCCCAGCATTTT.

The chain recombines TRBV3-1 (or the pseudogene TRBV3-2) with TRBJ2-7; D uncertain. Germline V gene lookup returns CDR1 LGHDT and CDR2 YNNKEL (reference sequence). The V gene lost 3 bases and the J gene lost 4 bases, with 10 bases spanning the gap. The CDR3 covers 13 residues. The CDR3 DNA reads TGTGCCAGCAGCCAGAACTCCTTATACGAGCAGTACTTC. As protein: CASSQNSLYEQYF.

This clone appeared once. The V gene is TRBV3-1 (or the pseudogene TRBV3-2), the J gene TRBJ1-2; D perhaps matches TRBD1 (6 bases). V was pared by 4 bases and J by 4 bases, with 16 bases between. The CDR3 contains 15 residues. Per germline, CDR1 LGHDT and CDR2 YNNKEL (reference sequence). CDR3 sequence (DNA): TGTGCCAGCAGCCTTCGACAGGTCGGTTCCTATGGCTACACCTTC. Its translation is CASSLRQVGSYGYTF.

The genes are TRBV6-5 and TRBJ2-7; D is undetermined. Trimming left V 0 bases short and J 4 bases short, with 10 bases between. Germline CDR1 is MNHEY and CDR2 is SVGAGI. The CDR3 has 14 amino acids. CDR3 sequence: CASSYSAGGYEQYV. The CDR3 DNA sequence: TGTGCCAGCAGTTACTCAGCAGGTGGATACGAGCAGTACGTC.